Each of the 29 T cell receptor beta chains below was sequenced from the same sample in a study of shared clonotypes between healthy human individuals. Profiled with immunoSEQ multiplex PCR; TCRdb holds only in-frame clones, not every one. The data show 500,000 to 700,000 clones, with approximately 95% seen just once and about 0.11% held by the top ten. Naive CD8 populations comprised CD45RO-negative cells positively selected for CCR7, excluding terminally differentiated effector memory CD45RA+ cells. Sequencing was performed on naive CD8+ T cells sorted from blood. These receptors originate from a woman aged 25 to 39 in good health.

V gene TRBV28 combines with J gene TRBJ1-5, with TRBD1 identical over 7 bases. Germline CDR1 reads MDHEN; CDR2 reads SYDVKM. The J segment lost 0 bases and the V segment lost 5 bases, leaving 7 bases of the junction unmatched. The CDR3 loop spans 16 amino acids. The CDR3 nucleotides read TGTGCCAGCAGTGATGGGACAGAGTATAGCAATCAGCCCCAGCATTTT. Amino acid sequence: CASSDGTEYSNQPQHF.

The gene calls are TRBV28 and TRBJ1-5, with D possibly matching TRBD1 (5 bases). The V gene lost 6 bases and the J gene lost 0 bases, with 9 bases spanning the gap. The CDR3 loop spans 14 amino acids. Germline V gene data show CDR1 as MDHEN and CDR2 as SYDVKM. The CDR3, as DNA: TGTGCCAGCAGGGAGGGGTTTAGCAATCAGCCCCAGCATTTT. It is translated as CASREGFSNQPQHF. Looking up the rest from reference TRBV28 and TRBJ1-5 gives the full variable domain: DVKVTQSSRYLVKRTGEKVFLECVQDMDHENMFWYRQDPGLGLRLIYFSYDVKMKEKGDIPEGYSVSREKKERFSLILESASTNQTSMYLCASREGFSNQPQHFGDGTRLSIL.

This clone came up a few times. The CDR3 protein is CASSESRGATGELFF. CDR3 sequence (DNA): TGTGCCAGCAGTGAATCCCGAGGGGCCACCGGGGAGCTGTTTTTT. The rearrangement links TRBV6-1 to TRBJ2-2, with D perhaps TRBD1 or TRBD2 (5 bases each). Deletions cut 2 bases from V and 4 bases from J, with 11 bases between. The germline V gene has CDR1 MNHNS and CDR2 SASEGT. The CDR3 sequence is 15 residues long.

The rearrangement joins TRBV5-4 to TRBJ2-7; TRBD1 matches 9 bases. From germline, CDR1 is SGHNT and CDR2 YYREEE (reference sequence). V lost 5 bases, J lost 3 bases, and 9 bases stayed unmatched. The length of the CDR3 is 15 residues. CDR3 nucleotide sequence: TGTGCCAGCAGACCCACAGGGGGCGCGGTCTACGAGCAGTACTTC. Translated, it gives CASRPTGGAVYEQYF.

The rearrangement uses TRBV29-1 and TRBJ1-2; 12 bases map to TRBD1. Per germline, CDR1 SQVTM and CDR2 ANQGSEA. The CDR3 loop spans 17 amino acids. Trimming cost V 5 bases and J 4 bases; bases outside gene matches: 14. CDR3 DNA sequence: TGCAGCGTTCCTGTATGGGACAGGGGGCTTAAGGGCTATGGCTACACCTTC. Amino acids: CSVPVWDRGLKGYGYTF.

The chain employs TRBV28 and TRBJ2-7; D may match TRBD1 or TRBD2 (5 bases each). Trimming pared 1 base from V and 6 bases from J, leaving 10 bases between. The CDR3 totals 13 residues. Germline V gene lookup returns CDR1 MDHEN and CDR2 SYDVKM. The CDR3 loop reads CASSLFGTSEQYF. The CDR3 coding sequence is TGTGCCAGCAGTTTATTCGGGACCAGCGAGCAGTACTTC.

The J gene is TRBJ2-5, the V gene TRBV30; D could derive from TRBD1 or TRBD2 (5 bases each). Near its end, the DNA agrees better with TRBJ2-7, so the J call may be wrong. The CDR3 has 14 amino acids. Germline CDR1 is GTSNPN and CDR2 is SVGIG (reference sequence). CDR3: CAWKPGTGLDEQYF. Written as DNA, the CDR3 is TGTGCCTGGAAACCAGGGACGGGCTTGGACGAGCAGTACTTC.

This clone was observed a single time. CDR3 residues: CASSSSDGGPGYTF. The CDR3, as DNA: TGTGCCAGCAGCTCGAGCGACGGCGGGCCTGGCTACACCTTC. The chain couples TRBV5-4 to TRBJ1-2, with D hard to call. Trimming pared 3 bases from V and 7 bases from J, leaving 16 bases between. In germline, CDR1 is SGHNT, CDR2 YYREEE (reference sequence). CDR3 size: 14 residues.

This chain joins TRBV2 and TRBJ2-7; 9 bases match TRBD1. After removal of 6 bases from V and 5 bases from J, the junction contained 5 bases not matched to a gene. CDR1 and CDR2 (germline): SNHLY, FYNNEI. CDR3 size: 13 residues. The CDR3: CASRGTGTNEQYF. The DNA for the CDR3 is TGTGCCAGCAGGGGGACAGGGACGAACGAGCAGTACTTC.

In this sample, this clone turned up a few times. This same CDR3 is encoded by further DNA sequences in the sample. This chain joins TRBV27 and TRBJ2-7; 14 bases agree with TRBD2. Trimming took 4 bases from V and 5 from J; bases not matched to a gene: 4. The germline gives CDR1 MNHEY, CDR2 SMNVEV (reference sequence). The CDR3 has 15 residues. CDR3 loop: CASSSGTSGRNEQYF. CDR3 DNA sequence: TGTGCCAGCAGTTCCGGGACTAGCGGGAGAAACGAGCAGTACTTC.

The chain links TRBV2 to TRBJ2-7; 9 bases align to TRBD1. V trimming: 7 bases; J trimming: 4 bases; junction bases outside the gene matches: 14. The CDR3 has 16 amino acids. Germline CDR1 reads SNHLY; CDR2 reads FYNNEI. The CDR3 loop reads CASTRPGQGDIYEQYF. The CDR3 region has the DNA TGTGCCAGCACCAGACCGGGACAGGGTGATATTTACGAGCAGTACTTC.

This rearrangement joins TRBV27 to TRBJ2-1, with TRBD1 matching over 10 bases. Trimming removed 1 base from V and 8 bases from J; junction bases left unmatched: 8. The CDR3 runs to 16 residues. Germline V gene sequence: CDR1 MNHEY, CDR2 SMNVEV (reference sequence). CDR3 sequence: CASSLYFGQGVHEQFF. As DNA, the CDR3 is TGTGCCAGCAGTTTATATTTCGGACAGGGGGTTCATGAGCAGTTCTTC.

This clone has just a few counts. This CDR3 is also generated by other DNA sequences in the sample. J is TRBJ2-3 and V is TRBV7-9, with D uncertain. The V end lost 5 bases, the J end lost 2 bases, and 5 bases lay between the germline ends. CDR3 size: 12 residues. The germline gives CDR1 SEHNR, CDR2 FQNEAQ (reference sequence). CDR3 loop: CASSLATDTQYF. CDR3 DNA: TGTGCCAGCAGCCTTGCCACAGATACGCAGTATTTT.

This clone occurred once. V is TRBV7-6 and J is TRBJ2-2; 7 bases fit TRBD2. J lost 4 bases, V lost 3 bases, and 8 bases had no gene match. The germline CDR1 and CDR2 sequences are SGHVS and FNYEAQ. The CDR3 covers 16 residues. The CDR3 loop reads CASSFRLAEPTGELFF. CDR3 DNA sequence: TGTGCCAGCAGCTTTCGTCTAGCGGAGCCCACCGGGGAGCTGTTTTTT.

Here the CDR3 reads CASSFGGWGSYNEQFF. DNA of the CDR3: TGCGCCAGCAGCTTCGGGGGCTGGGGCTCCTACAATGAGCAGTTCTTC. The chain carries TRBV5-1 and TRBJ2-1; D tentatively reads TRBD1 or TRBD2 (6 bases each). The V and J ends lost 2 bases and 0 bases respectively, with 12 bases between them. Germline CDR1 and CDR2: SGHRS and YFSETQ. CDR3 size: 16 residues.

The gene calls are TRBV4-1 and TRBJ1-1; D is unresolved. The CDR3 runs 12 residues. V dropped 5 bases and J dropped 5 bases, with 9 bases sitting between them. Looked up from germline, CDR1 is MGHRA and CDR2 is YSYEKL. The CDR3 spells CASSYGGTEAFF. The CDR3 DNA sequence: TGCGCCAGCAGCTACGGCGGAACTGAAGCTTTCTTT.

The J gene is TRBJ2-7, the V gene TRBV2, with a possible D match to TRBD1 (5 bases). Trimming left V 4 bases short and J 1 base short, with 14 bases between. The CDR3 is 15 amino acids. The germline CDR1 and CDR2 sequences are SNHLY and FYNNEI. CDR3 nucleotide sequence: TGTGCCAGCAGTGCCAACTTCGGACAATCCTACGAGCAGTACTTC. Protein sequence: CASSANFGQSYEQYF.

The count of this clone is one. This chain connects TRBV7-9 to TRBJ2-1; 10 bases agree with TRBD1. Germline CDR1 and CDR2: SEHNR and FQNEAQ (reference sequence). V lost 1 base, J lost 8 bases, and 8 bases stayed unmatched. This CDR3 contains 16 residues. CDR3 sequence reads: CASSLGDRGLIDEQFF. In DNA, the CDR3 is TGTGCCAGCAGCTTAGGAGACAGGGGGCTCATTGATGAGCAGTTCTTC.

V gene TRBV6-5 combines with J gene TRBJ2-1, with D possibly being TRBD2 (6 bases). Looked up from germline, CDR1 is MNHEY and CDR2 is SVGAGI. The CDR3 length is 14 residues. Deletions cut 2 bases from V and 6 bases from J, with 11 bases between. The CDR3 sequence is CASSYMEGPNEQFF. In DNA, the CDR3 is TGTGCCAGCAGTTACATGGAGGGGCCCAATGAGCAGTTCTTC.

The chain couples TRBV5-1 to TRBJ2-1; D ambiguous. Germline values: CDR1 SGHRS, CDR2 YFSETQ. The CDR3 runs to 13 residues. V shed 0 bases and J shed 6 bases, with 7 bases lying between them. The CDR3 bases are TGCGCCAGCAGCTTGGGGGCAGCCAATGAGCAGTTCTTC. It encodes CASSLGAANEQFF.

The gene calls are TRBV27 and TRBJ1-6; no reliable D call. The CDR3 loop spans 12 amino acids. In germline, CDR1 is MNHEY, CDR2 SMNVEV (reference sequence). V was cut by 4 bases and J by 8 bases, with 6 bases left in between. CDR3 residues: CASSSRDSPLHF. The CDR3 bases are TGTGCCAGCAGTTCTAGGGATTCACCCCTCCACTTT.

The chain has TRBV4-1 and TRBJ2-1, with D tentatively TRBD1 or TRBD2 (6 bases each). The ends were cut back, 4 bases at V and 4 bases at J, with 14 bases in the middle. This CDR3 region has 15 residues. Germline V gene data show CDR1 as MGHRA and CDR2 as YSYEKL. The CDR3 here is CASSLRGGLYNEQFF. The DNA of the CDR3 is TGCGCCAGCAGCCTTCGTGGGGGGCTTTACAATGAGCAGTTCTTC.

The chain uses TRBV7-9 and TRBJ2-5; 7 bases align to TRBD2. CDR1 is SEHNR, CDR2 FQNEAQ, per germline (reference sequence). V shed 5 bases and J 1 base; nucleotides not matched to a gene: 4. The CDR3 has 14 amino acids. The CDR3, as DNA: TGTGCCAGCAGCGTGGGGGGGACCCAAGAGACCCAGTACTTC. Amino acids: CASSVGGTQETQYF.

The chain carries TRBV2 and TRBJ2-7; TRBD1 might be the D (5 bases). Germline lookup yields CDR1 SNHLY and CDR2 FYNNEI. V was cut by 6 bases and J by 2 bases, with 8 bases left in between. The CDR3 is 12 residues long. CDR3: CASRQDTYEQYF. For the CDR3, the DNA is TGTGCCAGCAGGCAGGACACCTACGAGCAGTACTTC.

This chain links TRBV7-6 with TRBJ2-3; 10 nucleotides line up with TRBD2. CDR1 and CDR2 from the germline V gene are SGHVS and FNYEAQ. The CDR3 extends over 17 amino acids. The V and J ends lost 3 bases and 1 base, in that order; junction bases with no gene match: 7. DNA for the CDR3: TGTGCCAGCAGCTTCCTAGCCAGCGGGAGGGGCACAGATACGCAGTATTTT. It specifies CASSFLASGRGTDTQYF.

The chain recombines TRBV29-1 with TRBJ2-1; no firm D call. With 5 bases removed from V and 8 bases from J, the gap between germline ends came to 25 bases. The CDR3 loop spans 16 amino acids. The germline V gene has CDR1 SQVTM and CDR2 ANQGSEA. The CDR3 reads CSVCSPDGPLWDEQFF. The CDR3 DNA reads as TGCAGCGTTTGTAGCCCCGACGGCCCGCTCTGGGATGAGCAGTTCTTC.

The chain couples TRBV6-5 to TRBJ1-1, with 10 positions matching TRBD1. The CDR3 totals 14 residues. Germline values: CDR1 MNHEY, CDR2 SVGAGI. Trimming at V came to 6 bases and at J to 3 bases, leaving 4 bases not matched to a gene. CDR3 in DNA: TGTGCCAGCAGGTCCGGACAGGGGGACACTGAAGCTTTCTTT. It yields the protein CASRSGQGDTEAFF.

The chain combines TRBV4-1 with TRBJ2-7; 9 bases align to TRBD1. The CDR3 is made up of 15 amino acids. CDR1 and CDR2 (germline): MGHRA, YSYEKL. V shed 3 bases, J shed 7 bases, and the junction held 10 bases outside the gene matches. CDR3 nucleotides: TGCGCCAGCAGCCACCCGGGACAGGGAATGCGGGAGCAGTACTTC. Translation gives CASSHPGQGMREQYF.

This clone was recorded only once. V usage is TRBV7-9 and J usage is TRBJ2-3; 7 bases align to TRBD2. CDR1 is SEHNR and CDR2 is FQNEAQ in the germline V gene (reference sequence). With 4 bases clipped from V and 4 bases from J, the junction kept 2 bases outside the gene matches. This CDR3 region has 13 residues. The CDR3 DNA reads as TGTGCCAGCAGCTGGGACTATCCAGATACGCAGTATTTT. It encodes CASSWDYPDTQYF.